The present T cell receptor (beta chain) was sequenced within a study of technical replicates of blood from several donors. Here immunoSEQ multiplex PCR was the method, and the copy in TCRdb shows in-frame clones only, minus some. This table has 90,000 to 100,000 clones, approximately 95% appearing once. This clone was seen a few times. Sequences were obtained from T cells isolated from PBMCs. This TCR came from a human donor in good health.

The CDR3 DNA sequence: TGTGCCAGCAGTTACCCCGGACTAGCGGGTTACTACGAGCAGTACTTC. Its protein is CASSYPGLAGYYEQYF. This rearrangement joins TRBV6-5 to TRBJ2-7; 11 bases line up with TRBD2. CDR1 and CDR2 from the germline V gene are MNHEY and SVGAGI. V dropped 2 bases and J dropped 3; count of bases not matched to a gene: 6. The CDR3 totals 16 residues.